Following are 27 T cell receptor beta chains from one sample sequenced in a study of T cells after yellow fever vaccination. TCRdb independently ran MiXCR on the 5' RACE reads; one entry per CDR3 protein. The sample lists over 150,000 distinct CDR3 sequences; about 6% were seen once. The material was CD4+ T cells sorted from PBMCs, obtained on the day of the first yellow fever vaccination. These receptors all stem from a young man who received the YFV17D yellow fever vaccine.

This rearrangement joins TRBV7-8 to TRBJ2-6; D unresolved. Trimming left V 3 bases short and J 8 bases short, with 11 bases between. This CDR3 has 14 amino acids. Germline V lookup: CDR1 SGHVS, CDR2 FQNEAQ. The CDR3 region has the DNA TGTGCCAGCAGCTTTTCAGGCCCAACCAACGTCCTGACTTTC. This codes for CASSFSGPTNVLTF.

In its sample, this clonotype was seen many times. CDR3 DNA sequence: TGTGCTAGTGGTTTGGTGAAGGGGGAGCAGTTCTTC. It codes for CASGLVKGEQFF. The genes are TRBV12-5 and TRBJ2-1; possibly TRBD1 for D (5 bases). Deletions cut 0 bases from V and 10 bases from J, with 7 bases between. Looked up from germline, CDR1 is LGHNT and CDR2 is FRNRAP. This CDR3 contains 12 residues.

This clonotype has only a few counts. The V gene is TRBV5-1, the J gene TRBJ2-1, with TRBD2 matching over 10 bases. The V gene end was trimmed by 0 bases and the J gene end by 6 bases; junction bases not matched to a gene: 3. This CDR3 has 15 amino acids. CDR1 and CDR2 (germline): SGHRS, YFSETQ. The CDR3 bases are TGCGCCAGCAGCTTGGTTAGCGGGGGGCCCAATGAGCAGTTCTTC. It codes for CASSLVSGGPNEQFF.

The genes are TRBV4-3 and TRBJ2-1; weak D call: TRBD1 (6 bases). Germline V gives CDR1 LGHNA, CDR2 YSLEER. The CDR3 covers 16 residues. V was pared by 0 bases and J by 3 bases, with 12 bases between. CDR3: CASSQDWVGGYNEQFF. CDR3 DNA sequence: TGCGCCAGCAGCCAAGATTGGGTAGGGGGCTACAATGAGCAGTTCTTC.

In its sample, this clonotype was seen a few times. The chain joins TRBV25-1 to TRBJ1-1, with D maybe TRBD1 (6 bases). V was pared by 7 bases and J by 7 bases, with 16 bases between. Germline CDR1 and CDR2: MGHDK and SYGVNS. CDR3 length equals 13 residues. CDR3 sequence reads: CASNPRTDFEAFF. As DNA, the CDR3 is TGTGCCAGCAATCCTCGGACAGATTTTGAAGCTTTCTTT.

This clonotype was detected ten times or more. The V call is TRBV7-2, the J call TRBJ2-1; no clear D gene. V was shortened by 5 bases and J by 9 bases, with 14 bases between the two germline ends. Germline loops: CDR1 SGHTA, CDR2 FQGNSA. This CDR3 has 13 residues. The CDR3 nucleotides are TGTGCCAGCAGCCACGAGACGAGGAGTGAGCAGTTCTTC. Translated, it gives CASSHETRSEQFF.

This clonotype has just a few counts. The chain's CDR3 is CASTGTGDWEQYV. DNA of the CDR3: TGTGCCAGCACCGGAACAGGGGATTGGGAGCAGTACGTC. The chain is built from TRBV28 and TRBJ2-7, with 7 bases aligning to TRBD1. The CDR3 consists of 13 residues. CDR1 MDHEN and CDR2 SYDVKM come from the germline V gene. V was pared by 7 bases and J by 7 bases, with 10 bases of the junction left unmatched.

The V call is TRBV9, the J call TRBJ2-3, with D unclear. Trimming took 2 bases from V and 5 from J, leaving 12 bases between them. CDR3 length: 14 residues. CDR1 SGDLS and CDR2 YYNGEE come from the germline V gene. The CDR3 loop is CASSVAHSQDTQYF. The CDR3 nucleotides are TGTGCCAGCAGCGTTGCCCACAGTCAAGATACGCAGTATTTT.

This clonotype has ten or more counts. This CDR3 reads CASSLVTADYGYTF. CDR3 bases: TGTGCCAGCAGCTTAGTCACGGCAGACTATGGCTACACCTTC. The rearrangement links TRBV7-9 to TRBJ1-2, with D unclear. The CDR3 contains 14 residues. With 1 base removed from V and 3 bases from J, the gap between germline ends came to 9 bases. From germline, CDR1 is SEHNR and CDR2 FQNEAQ (reference sequence).

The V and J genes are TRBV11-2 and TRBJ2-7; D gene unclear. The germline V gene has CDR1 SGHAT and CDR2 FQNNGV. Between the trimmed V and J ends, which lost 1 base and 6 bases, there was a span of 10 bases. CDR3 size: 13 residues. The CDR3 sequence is CASSLAPESEQYV. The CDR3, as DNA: TGTGCCAGCAGCTTAGCCCCAGAGTCCGAGCAGTACGTC.

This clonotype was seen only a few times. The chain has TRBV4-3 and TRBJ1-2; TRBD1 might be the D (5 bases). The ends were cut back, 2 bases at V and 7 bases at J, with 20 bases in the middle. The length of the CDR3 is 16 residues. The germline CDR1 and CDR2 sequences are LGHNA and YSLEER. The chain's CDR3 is CASSQTMGPGQFGYTF. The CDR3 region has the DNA TGCGCCAGCAGCCAAACGATGGGGCCCGGGCAGTTTGGCTACACCTTC.

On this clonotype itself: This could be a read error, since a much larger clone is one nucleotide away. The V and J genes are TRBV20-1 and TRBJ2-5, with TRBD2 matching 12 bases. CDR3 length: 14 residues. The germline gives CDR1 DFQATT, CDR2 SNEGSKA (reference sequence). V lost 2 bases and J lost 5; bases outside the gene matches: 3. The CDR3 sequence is CSARLAGGHETQYF. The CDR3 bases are TGCAGTGCTAGACTAGCGGGGGGGCACGAGACCCAGTACTTC.

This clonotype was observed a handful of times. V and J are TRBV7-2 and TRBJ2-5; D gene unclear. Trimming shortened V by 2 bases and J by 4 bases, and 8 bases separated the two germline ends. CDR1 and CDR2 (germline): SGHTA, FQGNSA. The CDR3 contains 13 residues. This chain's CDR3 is CASSLLRGETQYF. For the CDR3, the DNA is TGTGCCAGCAGCTTACTACGTGGAGAGACCCAGTACTTC.

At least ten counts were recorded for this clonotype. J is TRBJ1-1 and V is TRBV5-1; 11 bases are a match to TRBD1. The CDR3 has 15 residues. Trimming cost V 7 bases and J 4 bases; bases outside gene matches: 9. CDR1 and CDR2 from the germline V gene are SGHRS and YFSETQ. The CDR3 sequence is CASGQGTGGVTEAFF. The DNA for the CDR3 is TGCGCCAGCGGGCAAGGGACAGGGGGTGTCACTGAAGCTTTCTTT.

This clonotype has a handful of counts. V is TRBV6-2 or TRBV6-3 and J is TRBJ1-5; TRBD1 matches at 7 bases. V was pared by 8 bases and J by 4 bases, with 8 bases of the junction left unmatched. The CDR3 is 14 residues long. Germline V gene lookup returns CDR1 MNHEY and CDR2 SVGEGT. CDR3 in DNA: TGTGCCAGCCAAGACCGGGACAGAAATCAGCCCCAGCATTTT. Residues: CASQDRDRNQPQHF.

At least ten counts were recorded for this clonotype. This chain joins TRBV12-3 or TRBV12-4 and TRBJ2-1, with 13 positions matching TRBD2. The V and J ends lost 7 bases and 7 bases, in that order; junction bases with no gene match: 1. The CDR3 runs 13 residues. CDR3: CASKGLAGNEQFF. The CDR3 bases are TGTGCCAGCAAGGGACTAGCGGGGAATGAGCAGTTCTTC.

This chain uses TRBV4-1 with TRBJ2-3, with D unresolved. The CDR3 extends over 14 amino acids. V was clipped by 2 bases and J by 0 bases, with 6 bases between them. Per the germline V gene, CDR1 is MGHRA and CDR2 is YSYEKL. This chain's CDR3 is CASSQIQSTDTQYF. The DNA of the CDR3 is TGCGCCAGCAGCCAAATTCAGAGCACAGATACGCAGTATTTT.

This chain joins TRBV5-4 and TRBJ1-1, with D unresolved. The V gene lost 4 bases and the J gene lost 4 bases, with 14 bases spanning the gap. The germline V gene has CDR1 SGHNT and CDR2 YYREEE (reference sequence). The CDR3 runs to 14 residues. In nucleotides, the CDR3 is TGTGCCAGCAGCCCCCCCGGCCGCTTCACTGAAGCTTTCTTT. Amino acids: CASSPPGRFTEAFF.

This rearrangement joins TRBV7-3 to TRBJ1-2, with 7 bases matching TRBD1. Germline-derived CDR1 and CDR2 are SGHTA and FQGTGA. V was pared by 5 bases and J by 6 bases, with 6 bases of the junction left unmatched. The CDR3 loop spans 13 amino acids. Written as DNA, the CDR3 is TGTGCCAGCAGCCGGACAGGAGGGAATGGCTACACCTTC. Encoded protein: CASSRTGGNGYTF.

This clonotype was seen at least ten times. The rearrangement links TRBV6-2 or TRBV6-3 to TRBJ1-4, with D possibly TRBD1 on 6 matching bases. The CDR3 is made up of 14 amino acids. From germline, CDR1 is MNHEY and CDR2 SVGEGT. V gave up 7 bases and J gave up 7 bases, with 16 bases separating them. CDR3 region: CASNWGGWSEKLFF. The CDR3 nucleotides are TGTGCCAGCAACTGGGGGGGCTGGAGTGAAAAACTGTTTTTT.

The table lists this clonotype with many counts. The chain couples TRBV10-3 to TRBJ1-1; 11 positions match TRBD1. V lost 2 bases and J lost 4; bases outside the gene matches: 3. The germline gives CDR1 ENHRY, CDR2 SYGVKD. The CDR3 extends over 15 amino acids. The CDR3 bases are TGTGCCATCAGTGAGCCGGGACAGGGGGGCACTGAAGCTTTCTTT. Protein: CAISEPGQGGTEAFF.

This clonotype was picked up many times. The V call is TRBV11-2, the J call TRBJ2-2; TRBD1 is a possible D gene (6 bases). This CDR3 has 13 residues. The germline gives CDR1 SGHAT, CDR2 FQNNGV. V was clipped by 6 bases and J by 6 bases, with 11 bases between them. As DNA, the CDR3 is TGTGCCAGCAGACAACAGGGAGCCGGGGAGCTGTTTTTT. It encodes CASRQQGAGELFF.

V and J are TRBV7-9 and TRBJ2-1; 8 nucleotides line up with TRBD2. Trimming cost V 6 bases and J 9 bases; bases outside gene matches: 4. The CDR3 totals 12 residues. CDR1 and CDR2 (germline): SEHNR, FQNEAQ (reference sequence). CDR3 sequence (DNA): TGTGCCAGCAGTCTTACTAGCGGTGAGCAGTTCTTC. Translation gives CASSLTSGEQFF.

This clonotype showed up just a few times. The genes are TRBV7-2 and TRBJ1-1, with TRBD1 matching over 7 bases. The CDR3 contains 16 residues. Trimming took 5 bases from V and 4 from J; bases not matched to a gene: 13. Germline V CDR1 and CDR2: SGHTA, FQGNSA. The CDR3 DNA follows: TGTGCCAGCAGCCCCCGCAGGGGGAAAGAGAGCACTGAAGCTTTCTTT. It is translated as CASSPRRGKESTEAFF. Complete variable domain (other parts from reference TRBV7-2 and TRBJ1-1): GAGVSQSPSNKVTEKGKDVELRCDPISGHTALYWYRQSLGQGLEFLIYFQGNSAPDKSGLPSDRFSAERTGGSVSTLTIQRTQQEDSAVYLCASSPRRGKESTEAFFGQGTRLTVV.

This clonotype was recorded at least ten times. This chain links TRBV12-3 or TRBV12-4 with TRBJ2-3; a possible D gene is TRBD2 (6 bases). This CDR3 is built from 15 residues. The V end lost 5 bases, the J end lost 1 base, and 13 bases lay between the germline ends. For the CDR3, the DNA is TGTGCCAGCAGTCTAGGGACTTTGGGCACAGATACGCAGTATTTT. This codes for CASSLGTLGTDTQYF.

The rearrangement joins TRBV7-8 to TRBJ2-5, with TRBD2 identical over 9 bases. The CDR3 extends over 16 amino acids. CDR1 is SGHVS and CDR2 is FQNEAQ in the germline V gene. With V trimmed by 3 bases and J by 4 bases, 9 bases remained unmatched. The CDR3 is CASSFASGAAGETQYF. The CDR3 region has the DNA TGTGCCAGCAGCTTCGCTAGCGGGGCCGCGGGAGAGACCCAGTACTTC. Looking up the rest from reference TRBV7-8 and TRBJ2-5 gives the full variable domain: GAGVSQSPRYKVAKRGQDVALRCDPISGHVSLFWYQQALGQGPEFLTYFQNEAQLDKSGLPSDRFFAERPEGSVSTLKIQRTQQEDSAVYLCASSFASGAAGETQYFGPGTRLLVL.

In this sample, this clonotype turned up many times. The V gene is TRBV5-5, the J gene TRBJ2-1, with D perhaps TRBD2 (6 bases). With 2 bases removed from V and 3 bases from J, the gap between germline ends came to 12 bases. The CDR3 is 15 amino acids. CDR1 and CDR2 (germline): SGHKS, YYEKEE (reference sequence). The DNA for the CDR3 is TGTGCCAGCAGCTTCTCGGGGGACCTCTACAATGAGCAGTTCTTC. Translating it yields CASSFSGDLYNEQFF.